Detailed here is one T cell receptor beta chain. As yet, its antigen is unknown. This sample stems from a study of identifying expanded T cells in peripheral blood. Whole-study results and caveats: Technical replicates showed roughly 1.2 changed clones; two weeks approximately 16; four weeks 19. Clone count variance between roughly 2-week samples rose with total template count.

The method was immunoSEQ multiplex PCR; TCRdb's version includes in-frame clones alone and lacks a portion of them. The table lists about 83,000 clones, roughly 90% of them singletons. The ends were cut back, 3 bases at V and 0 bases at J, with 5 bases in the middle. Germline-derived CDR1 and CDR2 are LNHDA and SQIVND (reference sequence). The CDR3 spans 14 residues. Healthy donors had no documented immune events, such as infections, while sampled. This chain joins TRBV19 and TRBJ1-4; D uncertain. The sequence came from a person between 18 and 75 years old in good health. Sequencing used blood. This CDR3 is CASSISTTNEKLFF. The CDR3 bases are TGTGCCAGTAGTATCAGTACAACTAATGAAAAACTGTTTTTT.